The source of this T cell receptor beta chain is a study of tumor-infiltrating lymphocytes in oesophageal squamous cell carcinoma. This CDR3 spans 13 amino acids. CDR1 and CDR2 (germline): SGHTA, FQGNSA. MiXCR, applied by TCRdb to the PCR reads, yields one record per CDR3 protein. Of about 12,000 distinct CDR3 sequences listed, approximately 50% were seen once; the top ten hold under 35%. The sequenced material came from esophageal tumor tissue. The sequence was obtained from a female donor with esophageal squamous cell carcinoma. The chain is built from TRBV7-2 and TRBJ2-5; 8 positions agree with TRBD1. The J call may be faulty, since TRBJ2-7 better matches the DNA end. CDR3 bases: TGTGCCAGCAGCCCGACAGGGGTCTCCGAGCAGTACTTC. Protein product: CASSPTGVSEQYF.